The 5 T cell receptor beta chains presented below share a single source sample, sequenced in a study of shared clonotypes between healthy human individuals. CD8 cells regarded as naive lacked CD45RO, were positively chosen for CCR7, and omitted terminally differentiated effector memory CD45RA+ cells. The repertoire was sequenced with immunoSEQ multiplex PCR; TCRdb's copy has only in-frame clones and lacks some. The table records around 2.1 million clones, 93% of them present only once. The sequenced material came from naive CD8+ T cells from PBMCs. The receptors stem from a man in his late teens or twenties in good health. Some clones in this sample may be carry-over from other donors' samples.

J is TRBJ1-3 and V is TRBV27; D is perhaps TRBD1 (6 bases). CDR3 length: 17 residues. The V and J ends lost 5 bases and 2 bases respectively, with 19 bases between them. Germline V lookup: CDR1 MNHEY, CDR2 SMNVEV (reference sequence). CDR3 DNA: TGTGCCAGCAGTCCCCATATCAGGGGCCGCCCTGGAAACACCATATATTTT. Amino acid sequence: CASSPHIRGRPGNTIYF.

The chain has TRBV30 and TRBJ1-5, with a tentative D call TRBD1 (5 bases). CDR1 and CDR2 (germline): GTSNPN, SVGIG (reference sequence). The CDR3 sequence is 14 residues long. The germline V and J ends were trimmed by 2 bases and 2 bases, with 10 bases remaining between them. For the CDR3, the DNA is TGTGCCTGGAGTCAAGGGACGGGCAATCAGCCCCAGCATTTT. Protein sequence: CAWSQGTGNQPQHF.

This chain connects TRBV4-1 to TRBJ2-1; weak D call: TRBD1 (5 bases). CDR1 is MGHRA and CDR2 is YSYEKL in the germline V gene. Trimming took 0 bases from V and 5 from J, leaving 17 bases between them. The CDR3 consists of 17 residues. The CDR3 sequence: CASSQDFSQGINNEQFF. Written as DNA, the CDR3 is TGCGCCAGCAGCCAAGATTTTTCCCAGGGTATTAACAATGAGCAGTTCTTC.

A few counts support this clone. J is TRBJ2-7 and V is TRBV19; tentatively, D is TRBD2 (6 bases). CDR1 is LNHDA, CDR2 SQIVND, per germline (reference sequence). V was cut by 7 bases and J by 2 bases, with 12 bases left in between. The CDR3 loop spans 13 amino acids. The CDR3 reads CASTSGPTYEQYF. Written as DNA, the CDR3 is TGTGCCAGTACGAGCGGGCCCACCTACGAGCAGTACTTC. The whole variable domain, filled in from reference TRBV19 and TRBJ2-7, reads DGGITQSPKYLFRKEGQNVTLSCEQNLNHDAMYWYRQDPGQGLRLIYYSQIVNDFQKGDIAEGYSVSREKKESFPLTVTSAQKNPTAFYLCASTSGPTYEQYFGPGTRLTVT.

J is TRBJ2-2 and V is TRBV5-1; D may be TRBD1 (5 bases). Deletions cut 2 bases from V and 5 bases from J, with 19 bases between. CDR3 size: 17 residues. Looked up from germline, CDR1 is SGHRS and CDR2 is YFSETQ. The CDR3 loop is CASSFNEVGAWTGELFF. In nucleotides, the CDR3 is TGCGCCAGCAGCTTCAATGAGGTTGGGGCATGGACCGGGGAGCTGTTTTTT.